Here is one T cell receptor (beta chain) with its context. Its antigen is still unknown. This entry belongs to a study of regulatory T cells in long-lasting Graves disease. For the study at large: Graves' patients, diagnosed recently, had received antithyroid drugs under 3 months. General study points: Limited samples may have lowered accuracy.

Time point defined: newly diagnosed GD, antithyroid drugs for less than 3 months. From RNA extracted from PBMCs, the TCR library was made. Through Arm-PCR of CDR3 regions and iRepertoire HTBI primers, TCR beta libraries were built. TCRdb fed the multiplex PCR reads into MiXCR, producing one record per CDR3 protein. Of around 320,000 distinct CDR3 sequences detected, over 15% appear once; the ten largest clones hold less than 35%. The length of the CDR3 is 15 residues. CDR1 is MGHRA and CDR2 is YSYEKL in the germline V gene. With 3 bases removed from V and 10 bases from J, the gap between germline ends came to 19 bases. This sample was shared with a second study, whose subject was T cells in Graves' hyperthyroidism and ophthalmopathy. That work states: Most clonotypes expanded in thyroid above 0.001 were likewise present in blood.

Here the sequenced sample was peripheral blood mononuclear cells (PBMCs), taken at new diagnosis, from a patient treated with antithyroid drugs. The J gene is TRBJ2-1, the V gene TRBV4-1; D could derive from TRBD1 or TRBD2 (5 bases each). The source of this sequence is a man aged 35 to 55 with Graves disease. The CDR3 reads CASSQYGGRLREQFF. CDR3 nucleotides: TGCGCCAGCAGCCAGTATGGGGGACGCCTAAGGGAGCAGTTCTTC.